This T cell receptor (beta chain) was identified in a study of cytomegalovirus exposure and HLA in healthy donors. This table comes from immunoSEQ multiplex PCR, and its TCRdb copy is limited to in-frame clones, with some not included. This sample has around 150,000 clones, with more than 75% found just once. Points from the study as a whole: Cytomegalovirus-associated TCR beta chains were listed, numbering 164.

CDR3 length: 16 amino acids. V lost 0 bases to trimming and J lost 6 bases, with 14 bases between them. Germline V CDR1 and CDR2: MNHNS, SASEGT. The table lists this clone with a few counts. Its target is unknown. This TCR derives from a man aged 18 to 29 in good health and CMV-seronegative. The chain combines TRBV6-1 with TRBJ2-2; possibly TRBD1 for D (5 bases). The specimen was PBMCs. The CDR3 protein is CASSEAPSQGAGELFF. The CDR3 DNA reads as TGTGCCAGCAGTGAAGCGCCGTCGCAGGGCGCCGGGGAGCTGTTTTTT.